Following are 14 T cell receptor beta chains from one sample sequenced in a study of blood T cell repertoires in COVID-19 (dated by TCRdb to 2020 to 2022). Library construction relied on the immunoSEQ multiplex PCR assay. TCRdb's version of the immuneACCESS table is confined to in-frame rearrangements and falls short of the full clone set. An unresolved V gene accounts for under half of the shortfall where checked; the remainder is of unknown origin. The sample profile shows around 97,000 clones; 85% to 90% of them were found once. The biggest ten clones account for approximately 3.7% of the sample. The sequencing input was peripheral blood. These receptor sequences come from a human donor in a cohort sampled during active COVID-19.

The V and J genes are TRBV7-8 and TRBJ1-2; D perhaps matches TRBD1 (5 bases). V lost 4 bases, J lost 2 bases, and 11 bases lay in between. Germline CDR1 SGHVS, CDR2 FQNEAQ. The CDR3 loop spans 14 amino acids. CDR3 region: CASSSGRGNYGYTF. The CDR3 DNA follows: TGTGCCAGCAGCTCGGGTAGGGGCAACTATGGCTACACCTTC. Looking up the rest from reference TRBV7-8 and TRBJ1-2 gives the full variable domain: GAGVSQSPRYKVAKRGQDVALRCDPISGHVSLFWYQQALGQGPEFLTYFQNEAQLDKSGLPSDRFFAERPEGSVSTLKIQRTQQEDSAVYLCASSSGRGNYGYTFGSGTRLTVV.

This chain's CDR3 is CASSDLAVNYEQYF. The CDR3 DNA is TGTGCCAGCAGTGATCTAGCGGTAAACTACGAGCAGTACTTC. The V call is TRBV28, the J call TRBJ2-7; 7 bases match TRBD2. The CDR3 is 14 residues long. J lost 3 bases, V lost 5 bases, and 7 bases had no gene match. The V gene's germline CDR1 is MDHEN and CDR2 SYDVKM.

The gene calls are TRBV5-1 and TRBJ2-3; TRBD2 matches 15 bases. The germline gives CDR1 SGHRS, CDR2 YFSETQ. With V trimmed by 5 bases and J by 5 bases, 6 bases remained unmatched. The CDR3 loop spans 16 amino acids. The CDR3 is CASRGLAGGPGDTQYF. The CDR3 nucleotides are TGCGCCAGCAGGGGACTAGCGGGGGGCCCTGGAGATACGCAGTATTTT. The full variable domain, completed using reference TRBV5-1 and TRBJ2-3, is KAGVTQTPRYLIKTRGQQVTLSCSPISGHRSVSWYQQTPGQGLQFLFEYFSETQRNKGNFPGRFSGRQFSNSRSEMNVSTLELGDSALYLCASRGLAGGPGDTQYFGPGTRLTVL.

The chain combines TRBV19 with TRBJ2-1, with TRBD2 identical over 9 bases. V was clipped by 4 bases and J by 7 bases; unmatched bases: 11. The CDR3 spans 16 residues. CDR1 is LNHDA and CDR2 is SQIVND in the germline V gene (reference sequence). The CDR3 protein is CASSRATGGRANEQFF. CDR3 in DNA: TGTGCCAGTAGTAGAGCCACTGGCGGGAGGGCTAATGAGCAGTTCTTC.

The CDR3 DNA reads TGTGCCAGCAGCTTCTACCCGGCGGATCAGCCCCAGCATTTT. It codes for CASSFYPADQPQHF. The chain recombines TRBV7-2 with TRBJ1-5; D remains ambiguous. Germline V gene sequence: CDR1 SGHTA, CDR2 FQGNSA. V dropped 3 bases and J dropped 5 bases, with 11 bases sitting between them. The CDR3 covers 14 residues.

The chain couples TRBV30 to TRBJ1-2; TRBD1 is a possible D gene (6 bases). This CDR3 region has 13 residues. Germline assignment: CDR1 GTSNPN and CDR2 SVGIG (reference sequence). V was trimmed by 2 bases and J by 8 bases, leaving 15 bases between them. For the CDR3, the DNA is TGTGCCTGGAGTAGGTACAGGGAGCGGGGCTACACCTTC. Amino acids: CAWSRYRERGYTF.

The gene calls are TRBV11-2 and TRBJ1-1, with a weak D call TRBD1 (6 bases). V was shortened by 4 bases and J by 4 bases, with 13 bases between the two germline ends. Germline CDR1 SGHAT, CDR2 FQNNGV. The CDR3 loop spans 14 amino acids. The CDR3 region has the DNA TGTGCCAGCAGCTCCAGGGGACGGGGCACTGAAGCTTTCTTT. Translating gives CASSSRGRGTEAFF. The full variable domain, with the rest looked up from reference TRBV11-2 and TRBJ1-1, is EAGVAQSPRYKIIEKRQSVAFWCNPISGHATLYWYQQILGQGPKLLIQFQNNGVVDDSQLPKDRFSAERLKGVDSTLKIQPAKLEDSAVYLCASSSRGRGTEAFFGQGTRLTVV.

The rearrangement links TRBV27 to TRBJ1-6; D possibly corresponds to TRBD1 (5 bases). V lost 5 bases, J lost 8 bases, and 16 bases lay in between. The CDR3 extends over 15 amino acids. Germline V gives CDR1 MNHEY, CDR2 SMNVEV (reference sequence). CDR3 nucleotides: TGTGCCAGCAGTCACATCCGGGACTTAGATTCACCCCTCCACTTT. This translates into CASSHIRDLDSPLHF.

The J gene is TRBJ2-1, the V gene TRBV11-3; 10 positions match TRBD1. The CDR3 covers 19 residues. Germline V gene lookup returns CDR1 SGHNT and CDR2 YENEEA. Trimming took 5 bases from V and 6 from J; bases not matched to a gene: 19. CDR3 nucleotide sequence: TGTGCCAGCAGCCGCAGAGGCCCGAGGGACAGGGGTAGGGGCAATGAGCAGTTCTTC. Encoded protein: CASSRRGPRDRGRGNEQFF.

The chain joins TRBV7-8 to TRBJ1-1, with D possibly matching TRBD1 (5 bases). Germline CDR1 is SGHVS and CDR2 is FQNEAQ. V lost 4 bases and J lost 4, with 10 bases in between. The CDR3 is 13 residues long. The CDR3 DNA reads TGTGCCAGCAGCTCCCCAAGGGGCACTGAAGCTTTCTTT. It specifies CASSSPRGTEAFF. The whole variable domain, remainder taken from reference TRBV7-8 and TRBJ1-1, is GAGVSQSPRYKVAKRGQDVALRCDPISGHVSLFWYQQALGQGPEFLTYFQNEAQLDKSGLPSDRFFAERPEGSVSTLKIQRTQQEDSAVYLCASSSPRGTEAFFGQGTRLTVV.

The chain is built from TRBV5-4 and TRBJ1-3; D unresolved. Looked up from germline, CDR1 is SGHNT and CDR2 is YYREEE (reference sequence). Trimming removed 0 bases from V and 2 bases from J, with 6 bases in between. The CDR3 extends over 14 amino acids. The CDR3 DNA follows: TGTGCCAGCAGCTTGGCAGGCCCTGGAAACACCATATATTTT. Amino acid sequence: CASSLAGPGNTIYF.

This chain links TRBV7-2 with TRBJ2-7; TRBD2 might be the D (6 bases). The CDR3 covers 12 residues. V was cut by 7 bases and J by 3 bases, with 10 bases left in between. Germline CDR1 and CDR2: SGHTA and FQGNSA. DNA of the CDR3: TGTGCCAGCACGGGCGGGGACTACGAGCAGTACTTC. Its translation is CASTGGDYEQYF.

The gene calls are TRBV5-1 and TRBJ1-3; the match to TRBD1 covers 9 bases. V shed 3 bases and J 4 bases; nucleotides not matched to a gene: 5. The CDR3 runs 15 residues. Germline CDR1 reads SGHRS; CDR2 reads YFSETQ. CDR3 nucleotides: TGCGCCAGCAGCTCCTGGACAGGGGCCGGAAACACCATATATTTT. It yields the protein CASSSWTGAGNTIYF.

This sequence joins TRBV11-2 and TRBJ2-1, with D tentatively TRBD1 (6 bases). This CDR3 spans 12 amino acids. Trimming left V 11 bases short and J 1 base short, with 9 bases between. In germline, CDR1 is SGHAT, CDR2 FQNNGV. The CDR3 spells CALQGSYNEQFF. The CDR3 DNA is TGTGCCCTCCAGGGGTCCTACAATGAGCAGTTCTTC.